The entry that follows covers one T cell receptor beta chain sequence. The sample belongs to a study of blood T cell repertoires in COVID-19. About the study: Sources were T cells, B-cell-depleted T cells, or PBMCs; the material itself was cDNA or gDNA.

Only in-frame clones appear in the TCRdb table, and some are missing; sequencing was by immunoSEQ multiplex PCR. The sample gives about 270,000 clones, around 88% of which show up once; roughly 13% is in the top ten. Germline CDR1 reads MNHNY; CDR2 reads SVGAGI (reference sequence). The trim removed 2 bases at V and 5 bases at J, leaving 8 bases unmatched. The CDR3 extends over 15 amino acids. The J gene is TRBJ1-1, the V gene TRBV6-6; 7 bases line up with TRBD1. Sequenced sample: peripheral blood. This clonotype was obtained from a woman in her 70s with COVID-19, enrolled during active disease. Here the CDR3 DNA reads TGTGCCAGCAGTTACGGACAGGAGCATAGTACTGAAGCTTTCTTT. It translates to CASSYGQEHSTEAFF.